This TCR beta chain was sequenced in a study of OX40 agonist ivuxolimab in advanced cancers. The repertoire was sequenced with immunoSEQ multiplex PCR; TCRdb's copy has only in-frame clones and lacks some. Among around 50,000 clones listed, 81% were seen once. The CDR3 covers 14 residues. The V and J ends lost 2 bases and 8 bases, in that order; junction bases with no gene match: 3. Per germline, CDR1 MDHEN and CDR2 SYDVKM. This clone was seen more than once but under ten times. The material sequenced was CD4+ or CD8+ T cells sorted from blood, taken in a trial of the OX40 agonist ivuxolimab. The sequence derives from an adult with an advanced solid tumor such as melanoma, head and neck, liver or kidney cancer. The chain has TRBV28 and TRBJ2-1; 10 bases line up with TRBD2. CDR3 in amino acids: CASSLTSGAHEQFF. The CDR3 coding sequence is TGTGCCAGCAGTTTAACTAGCGGGGCCCATGAGCAGTTCTTC.